This T cell receptor beta chain was retrieved from a study of response to subunit inactivated influenza vaccine. Overall study findings and caveats: Researchers suggested that each seasonal influenza vaccination recruits few new T cells.

This clonotype was counted a few times. Its antigen is unknown. TCRdb reanalysed the RT-PCR reads using MiXCR and keeps one entry per CDR3 protein. The sample consists of some 640,000 distinct CDR3 sequences, approximately 15% of them appearing once. J lost 4 bases, V lost 4 bases, and 12 bases had no gene match. The CDR3 extends over 17 amino acids. CDR1 ENHRY and CDR2 SYGVKD come from the germline V gene. This rearrangement joins TRBV10-3 to TRBJ2-2; 7 bases agree with TRBD2. The sequencing here drew on PBMCs from blood, taken 14 to 15 days before vaccination. This receptor was obtained from a man aged 45-65 years who received an inactivated influenza vaccine. CDR3 coding DNA: TGTGCCATCAGTGGGGACCCGGGACTACCTACCACCGGGGAGCTGTTTTTT. Its protein is CAISGDPGLPTTGELFF.